These T cell receptor beta chains were read from a single sample in a study of T cells after posttransplantation cyclophosphamide. Data came from immunoSEQ multiplex PCR; TCRdb stores just in-frame clones and leaves some out. The profile shows 25,000 to 35,000 clones, roughly 90% of them singletons. The sample was PBMCs. The receptor source for this set is a middle-aged woman with a blood cancer, CMV-positive, and with a related stem cell donor. Both conserved end residues are part of each CDR3. The D gene is left open where the match is weak. Size values are once, few and many counts, or a class for expanded clones, and some rows have none.

v_call: TRBV7-7
cdr3_length: 13
j_call: TRBJ2-7
clone_size: few
d_call: TRBD1
cdr3_nt: TGTGCTAGCAGCTTAACGACAGGGTTCGAGCAGTACTTC
cdr3_aa: CASSLTTGFEQYF

v_call: TRBV4-1
cdr3_length: 16
j_call: TRBJ2-7
clone_size: .
d_call: .
cdr3_nt: TGCGCCAGCAGCCAAGGCTCAGGGTATAAACTTGACGAGCAGTACTTC
cdr3_aa: CASSQGSGYKLDEQYF

v_call: TRBV5-1
cdr3_length: 14
j_call: TRBJ1-6
clone_size: .
d_call: .
cdr3_nt: TGCGCCAGCAGCTCGGAGGGGCTCGCATCAATCCTCCACTTT
cdr3_aa: CASSSEGLASILHF

v_call: TRBV25-1
cdr3_length: 15
j_call: TRBJ1-2
clone_size: .
d_call: TRBD1
cdr3_nt: TGTGCCAGCAGTGTCTTCGGGACAGGGGTCCATGGCTACACCTTC
cdr3_aa: CASSVFGTGVHGYTF

v_call: TRBV11-2
cdr3_length: 14
j_call: TRBJ2-2
clone_size: .
d_call: TRBD1
cdr3_nt: TGTGCCAGCAGGGGACAGGGAATAGGCGGGGAGCTGTTTTTT
cdr3_aa: CASRGQGIGGELFF

v_call: TRBV7-6
cdr3_length: 15
j_call: TRBJ2-5
clone_size: .
d_call: TRBD2
cdr3_nt: TGTGCCAGCAGCTCTCGGCCAGCGGGGATAGAGACCCAGTACTTC
cdr3_aa: CASSSRPAGIETQYF

v_call: TRBV10-1
cdr3_length: 13
j_call: TRBJ1-3
clone_size: .
d_call: .
cdr3_nt: TGCGCCAGCAGTGAGTCGAGCGGAAACACCATATATTTT
cdr3_aa: CASSESSGNTIYF

v_call: TRBV2
cdr3_length: 13
j_call: TRBJ2-5
clone_size: .
d_call: TRBD2
cdr3_nt: TGTGCCACGACTAGCGGGGGGTGGGAGACCCAGTACTTC
cdr3_aa: CATTSGGWETQYF

v_call: TRBV6-1
cdr3_length: 14
j_call: TRBJ2-1
clone_size: .
d_call: .
cdr3_nt: TGTGCCAGCAGTGAACTAATTTCCTACAATGAGCAGTTCTTC
cdr3_aa: CASSELISYNEQFF

v_call: TRBV19
cdr3_length: 13
j_call: TRBJ1-1
clone_size: .
d_call: .
cdr3_nt: TGTGCCAGTAGTATCTCGGAGGCCACTGAAGCTTTCTTT
cdr3_aa: CASSISEATEAFF

v_call: TRBV18
cdr3_length: 15
j_call: TRBJ1-2
clone_size: .
d_call: TRBD1
cdr3_nt: TGTGCCAGCTCCCTTGGACAGGGGGGCAACTATGGCTACACCTTC
cdr3_aa: CASSLGQGGNYGYTF

v_call: TRBV4-2
cdr3_length: 15
j_call: TRBJ1-1
clone_size: once
d_call: TRBD1
cdr3_nt: TGTGCCAGCAGCCAAGTGGGACAGCGGAACACTGAAGCTTTCTTT
cdr3_aa: CASSQVGQRNTEAFF

v_call: TRBV7-9
cdr3_length: 15
j_call: TRBJ2-7
clone_size: .
d_call: TRBD1
cdr3_nt: TGTGCCAGCAGCTTTATGGGACAGGACTACTACGAGCAGTACTTC
cdr3_aa: CASSFMGQDYYEQYF

v_call: TRBV6-5
cdr3_length: 13
j_call: TRBJ2-1
clone_size: .
d_call: .
cdr3_nt: TGTGCCAGCCAGCCACGCGGGGGCATTGAGCAGTTCTTC
cdr3_aa: CASQPRGGIEQFF

v_call: TRBV19
cdr3_length: 16
j_call: TRBJ1-1
clone_size: once
d_call: .
cdr3_nt: TGTGCCAGTAGTATTAGCTCGTGGGTCGTGGAGACTGAAGCTTTCTTT
cdr3_aa: CASSISSWVVETEAFF

v_call: TRBV6-5
cdr3_length: 14
j_call: TRBJ1-2
clone_size: .
d_call: .
cdr3_nt: TGTGCCAGCAGTTACGACAGAAGCTTCTATGGCTACACCTTC
cdr3_aa: CASSYDRSFYGYTF

v_call: TRBV4-2
cdr3_length: 18
j_call: TRBJ1-5
clone_size: .
d_call: TRBD1
cdr3_nt: TGTGCCAGCAGCCAAACCAGGGGGGGGACAGGGAATCTCCAGCCCCAGCATTTT
cdr3_aa: CASSQTRGGTGNLQPQHF

v_call: TRBV6-5
cdr3_length: 14
j_call: TRBJ1-4
clone_size: .
d_call: TRBD1
cdr3_nt: TGTGCCAGCAGCCGTGGGACAGGGGGGGAAAAACTGTTTTTT
cdr3_aa: CASSRGTGGEKLFF

v_call: TRBV9
cdr3_length: 15
j_call: TRBJ2-1
clone_size: once
d_call: .
cdr3_nt: TGTGCCAGCAGCCCCGGGGTCCTTAGCTACAATGAGCAGTTCTTC
cdr3_aa: CASSPGVLSYNEQFF

v_call: TRBV27
cdr3_length: 14
j_call: TRBJ2-7
clone_size: .
d_call: .
cdr3_nt: TGTGCCAGCAGTTTCTTTGGGGGCAAGTACGAGCAGTACTTC
cdr3_aa: CASSFFGGKYEQYF